The 32 T cell receptor beta chains listed next were all sequenced from one sample in a study of T cell responses to AZD1222 COVID-19 vaccine. Sequencing used immunoSEQ multiplex PCR; TCRdb keeps in-frame clones, though not all of them. The sample carries under 200,000 clones, more than 80% recorded once. The material sequenced was peripheral blood, taken on day 0 of AZD1222 vaccination. Every receptor here comes from an adult in good health.

V gene TRBV24-1 combines with J gene TRBJ2-2, with 9 bases aligning to TRBD2. The CDR3 extends over 14 amino acids. The ends lost 6 bases at V and 7 bases at J; junction bases unmatched: 5. The germline V gene has CDR1 KGHDR and CDR2 SFDVKD. The CDR3, as DNA: TGTGCCACCAGTTCTAGCGGGATGGGCGGGGAGCTGTTTTTT. It is translated as CATSSSGMGGELFF.

This sequence joins TRBV2 and TRBJ2-1; 7 bases align to TRBD2. Germline assignment: CDR1 SNHLY and CDR2 FYNNEI. V lost 8 bases to trimming and J lost 6 bases; unmatched junction nucleotides: 13. The CDR3 runs to 15 residues. CDR3 protein: CASGGGAGPLNEQFF. The CDR3 DNA sequence: TGTGCCAGCGGGGGGGGAGCGGGGCCTCTCAATGAGCAGTTCTTC.

V and J are TRBV5-1 and TRBJ1-2, with unresolved D. Trimming cost V 3 bases and J 1 base, with 19 bases left between them. From germline, CDR1 is SGHRS and CDR2 YFSETQ. The CDR3 is made up of 17 amino acids. CDR3 loop: CASSSVLTRGYNYGYTF. The CDR3 nucleotides are TGCGCCAGCAGCTCGGTATTGACCAGAGGGTATAACTATGGCTACACCTTC.

The V gene is TRBV6-5, the J gene TRBJ1-1, with no clear D. Germline loops: CDR1 MNHEY, CDR2 SVGAGI. Trimming stripped 2 bases from V and 5 bases from J, with 12 bases between. CDR3 length: 14 residues. The CDR3 is CASSYESAGTEAFF. CDR3 coding DNA: TGTGCCAGCAGTTACGAATCTGCCGGGACTGAAGCTTTCTTT.

CDR3 nucleotides: TGTGCCAGCAGCTTACCCCGGACAGGGCTTTGGGACTACGAGCAGTACTTC. Protein: CASSLPRTGLWDYEQYF. The V and J genes are TRBV5-8 and TRBJ2-7, with TRBD1 matching 8 bases. Germline V gene data show CDR1 as SGHTS and CDR2 as YDEGEE. With 2 bases clipped from V and 3 bases from J, the junction kept 13 bases outside the gene matches. The CDR3 runs to 17 residues.

The CDR3 loop is CATSAQGGRGASGRKDTQYF. The CDR3 region has the DNA TGTGCCACCAGCGCTCAAGGGGGCCGAGGGGCTAGCGGGAGAAAGGATACGCAGTATTTT. This chain connects TRBV24-1 to TRBJ2-3; TRBD2 agrees at 10 bases. Germline loops: CDR1 KGHDR, CDR2 SFDVKD. V shed 7 bases and J 6 bases; nucleotides not matched to a gene: 24. The CDR3 loop spans 20 amino acids.

This chain uses TRBV4-1 with TRBJ1-5; tentatively, D is TRBD1 (5 bases). V was clipped by 1 base and J by 5 bases, with 9 bases between them. The CDR3 contains 14 residues. Germline-derived CDR1 and CDR2 are MGHRA and YSYEKL. The CDR3 nucleotides read TGCGCCAGCAGCCAAGGATGGGGCGATCAGCCCCAGCATTTT. This encodes CASSQGWGDQPQHF.

This chain connects TRBV3-1 (or the pseudogene TRBV3-2) to TRBJ2-1; TRBD2 matches 10 bases. The CDR3 extends over 17 amino acids. The V segment lost 0 bases and the J segment 8 bases; nucleotides outside the gene matches: 10. Germline V gene sequence: CDR1 LGHDT, CDR2 YNNKEL (reference sequence). CDR3 region: CASSQDEGLAGVDEQFF. In DNA, the CDR3 is TGTGCCAGCAGCCAAGATGAGGGGCTAGCGGGAGTGGATGAGCAGTTCTTC.

This rearrangement joins TRBV10-2 to TRBJ1-2; unclear D gene. The CDR3 is 14 amino acids. Trimming pared 0 bases from V and 9 bases from J, leaving 14 bases between. Germline values: CDR1 WSHSY, CDR2 SAAADI. DNA of the CDR3: TGCGCCAGCAGTGAGTCGAAGGGCCAGGTTAGCTACACCTTC. The encoded protein is CASSESKGQVSYTF.

The chain employs TRBV12-3 or TRBV12-4 and TRBJ1-2; D is unresolved. The CDR3 extends over 12 amino acids. V shed 5 bases and J shed 4 bases, with 8 bases lying between them. CDR3 sequence (DNA): TGTGCCAGCAGTGGGGAGAGCTATGGCTACACCTTC. This translates into CASSGESYGYTF.

The table lists this clone with a count of one. This sequence joins TRBV7-9 and TRBJ2-7; 8 nucleotides match TRBD1. CDR1 is SEHNR and CDR2 is FQNEAQ in the germline V gene (reference sequence). J gave up 7 bases and V 5 bases, and 13 bases lay outside the gene matches. There are 15 residues in the CDR3. The CDR3 bases are TGTGCCAGCAGCGGGGGGACAGGCGGGATGTGGGAGCAGTACTTC. Translated, it gives CASSGGTGGMWEQYF.

This chain links TRBV23-1 with TRBJ1-6; D might be TRBD1 (5 bases). TRBV23-1 is an ORF for which the function is uncertain. V gave up 4 bases and J gave up 3 bases, with 16 bases separating them. The CDR3 consists of 17 residues. The CDR3 loop is CASSRGERYSYNSPLHF. CDR3 DNA sequence: TGCGCCAGCAGTCGAGGGGAACGATATAGCTATAATTCACCCCTCCACTTT.

The V call is TRBV11-2, the J call TRBJ1-2; 7 bases are a match to TRBD1. Germline V gene sequence: CDR1 SGHAT, CDR2 FQNNGV. V lost 5 bases and J lost 4; bases outside the gene matches: 10. The CDR3 extends over 15 amino acids. The chain's CDR3 is CASSGQEGQIYGYTF. The DNA for the CDR3 is TGTGCCAGCAGCGGACAGGAGGGACAGATCTATGGCTACACCTTC.

The rearrangement links TRBV15 to TRBJ2-1, with 9 positions matching TRBD2. Germline V gene lookup returns CDR1 LNHNV and CDR2 YYDKDF (reference sequence). This CDR3 has 13 amino acids. Trimming removed 1 base from V and 10 bases from J; junction bases left unmatched: 2. CDR3 DNA: TGTGCCACCAGCAGAGGTAGCGGGAGCGAGCAGTTCTTC. Translated: CATSRGSGSEQFF. The whole variable domain, remainder taken from reference TRBV15 and TRBJ2-1, is DAMVIQNPRYQVTQFGKPVTLSCSQTLNHNVMYWYQQKSSQAPKLLFHYYDKDFNNEADTPDNFQSRRPNTSFCFLDIRSPGLGDTAMYLCATSRGSGSEQFFGPGTRLTVL.

CDR3 DNA: TGTGCCAGCAGCCCACCGAGACCTGGGGAGCAGTACTTC. Protein: CASSPPRPGEQYF. The gene calls are TRBV4-2 and TRBJ2-7; D is uncertain. The CDR3 length is 13 residues. V lost 4 bases to trimming and J lost 7 bases, with 14 bases between them. CDR1 and CDR2 (germline): LGHNA, YNFKEQ.

This chain links TRBV6-4 with TRBJ1-1; 11 positions match TRBD1. CDR1 and CDR2 from the germline V gene are MRHNA and SNTAGT. The junction had 6 bases not matched to a gene; V was cut back by 4 bases and J by 5 bases. This CDR3 has 15 residues. CDR3 residues: CASSAWTGGKTEAFF. The CDR3 DNA reads as TGTGCCAGCAGTGCATGGACAGGGGGCAAAACTGAAGCTTTCTTT.

This sequence joins TRBV5-6 and TRBJ1-3; possible D gene TRBD1, 6 bases. V gave up 0 bases and J gave up 11 bases, with 12 bases separating them. CDR1 and CDR2 (germline): SGHDT, YYEEEE. The CDR3 length is 13 residues. DNA for the CDR3: TGTGCCAGCAGCTTGGCCACCAGGGGATCCATATATTTT. It yields the protein CASSLATRGSIYF.

V is TRBV7-7 and J is TRBJ1-3, with no clear D. The germline V gene encodes CDR1 SSHAT and CDR2 FNYEAQ (reference sequence). V was shortened by 1 base and J by 0 bases, with 10 bases between the two germline ends. The CDR3 sequence is 16 residues long. CDR3 in DNA: TGTGCCAGCAGCTTAGTAATCAGGAGCTCTGGAAACACCATATATTTT. Its protein is CASSLVIRSSGNTIYF.

The chain recombines TRBV7-2 with TRBJ2-1, with TRBD2 as a possible D gene (5 bases). Looked up from germline, CDR1 is SGHTA and CDR2 is FQGNSA. V was clipped by 5 bases and J by 5 bases, with 16 bases between them. The CDR3 sequence is 15 residues long. DNA for the CDR3: TGTGCCAGCAGCCCCCGTGCGGGCCGGAACAATGAGCAGTTCTTC. Translating gives CASSPRAGRNNEQFF. Using reference TRBV7-2 and TRBJ2-1 for the parts outside the CDR3, the full variable domain is GAGVSQSPSNKVTEKGKDVELRCDPISGHTALYWYRQSLGQGLEFLIYFQGNSAPDKSGLPSDRFSAERTGGSVSTLTIQRTQQEDSAVYLCASSPRAGRNNEQFFGPGTRLTVL.

V usage is TRBV3-1 (or the pseudogene TRBV3-2) and J usage is TRBJ1-6, with D uncertain. Germline CDR1 LGHDT, CDR2 YNNKEL (reference sequence). The CDR3 is 14 amino acids. V was cut by 2 bases and J by 9 bases, with 11 bases left in between. CDR3 region: CASSQLRGSSPLHF. In DNA form, the CDR3 reads TGTGCCAGCAGCCAACTACGAGGGAGTTCACCCCTCCACTTT.

This chain joins TRBV19 and TRBJ1-1; tentative D call: TRBD1 (6 bases). Germline CDR1 LNHDA, CDR2 SQIVND (reference sequence). V was clipped by 9 bases and J by 8 bases, with 16 bases between them. The CDR3 runs 12 residues. CDR3 protein: CASRRGGNEAFF. As DNA, the CDR3 is TGTGCCAGCCGAAGGGGGGGCAACGAAGCTTTCTTT.

The chain uses TRBV29-1 and TRBJ1-1; 9 bases match TRBD1. The CDR3 sequence is 13 residues long. Germline V CDR1 and CDR2: SQVTM, ANQGSEA. After removal of 7 bases from V and 1 base from J, the junction contained 4 bases not matched to a gene. The CDR3 sequence is CSADRGTNTEAFF. The CDR3 DNA follows: TGCAGCGCCGACAGGGGGACGAACACTGAAGCTTTCTTT.

This chain connects TRBV6-6 to TRBJ1-6, with D possibly matching TRBD1 (5 bases). CDR1 MNHNY and CDR2 SVGAGI come from the germline V gene (reference sequence). The CDR3 length is 13 residues. With 6 bases removed from V and 7 bases from J, the gap between germline ends came to 10 bases. CDR3 in DNA: TGTGCCAGCAGCTGGGACCTGAATTCACCCCTCCACTTT. This gives the protein CASSWDLNSPLHF.

The CDR3 coding sequence is TGTGCCAGCAGCTTTAATTACAACCCCGCCTACAATGAGCAGTTCTTC. Translation gives CASSFNYNPAYNEQFF. This chain joins TRBV11-2 and TRBJ2-1; D remains unclear. V was clipped by 3 bases and J by 2 bases, with 14 bases between them. Germline CDR1 reads SGHAT; CDR2 reads FQNNGV. The CDR3 is 16 residues long. Together with reference TRBV11-2 and TRBJ2-1, the CDR3 gives the full variable domain: EAGVAQSPRYKIIEKRQSVAFWCNPISGHATLYWYQQILGQGPKLLIQFQNNGVVDDSQLPKDRFSAERLKGVDSTLKIQPAKLEDSAVYLCASSFNYNPAYNEQFFGPGTRLTVL.

The chain uses TRBV3-1 (or the pseudogene TRBV3-2) and TRBJ1-5; D unclear. This CDR3 comprises 15 residues. V gave up 3 bases and J gave up 7 bases, with 16 bases separating them. CDR1 and CDR2 from the germline V gene are LGHDT and YNNKEL (reference sequence). CDR3 bases: TGTGCCAGCAGCCACAAATTCGATTCAAACCAGCCCCAGCATTTT. This encodes CASSHKFDSNQPQHF.

The chain links TRBV7-9 to TRBJ1-1, with 7 bases matching TRBD1. Germline trimming cut 6 bases from V and 7 bases from J; bases unmatched to any gene: 8. This CDR3 is 13 amino acids long. From germline, CDR1 is SEHNR and CDR2 FQNEAQ (reference sequence). The CDR3 DNA sequence: TGTGCCAGCAGTCCACAGGGGAGCGGTGAAGCTTTCTTT. Amino acid sequence: CASSPQGSGEAFF.

The chain joins TRBV5-6 to TRBJ1-1; unclear D gene. From germline, CDR1 is SGHDT and CDR2 YYEEEE. This CDR3 region has 13 residues. The germline V and J ends were trimmed by 5 bases and 1 base, with 9 bases remaining between them. The CDR3 here is CASRGTANTEAFF. The CDR3 DNA reads as TGTGCCAGCAGGGGAACAGCGAACACTGAAGCTTTCTTT.

This rearrangement joins TRBV12-5 to TRBJ2-3, with a weak D call TRBD1 (5 bases). The CDR3 has 15 residues. Trimming cost V 3 bases and J 7 bases, with 17 bases left between them. The V gene's germline CDR1 is LGHNT and CDR2 FRNRAP. CDR3 bases: TGTGCTAGTGGTTTTTCTTTCAGGGCATCAAATACGCAGTATTTT. This encodes CASGFSFRASNTQYF.

The count of this clone is one. This chain links TRBV30 with TRBJ1-2, with 10 bases that match TRBD1. V dropped 3 bases and J dropped 5; count of bases not matched to a gene: 3. Germline lookup yields CDR1 GTSNPN and CDR2 SVGIG (reference sequence). CDR3 length: 13 residues. The CDR3 spells CAWSPGQGYGYTF. The DNA for the CDR3 is TGTGCCTGGAGCCCGGGACAGGGGTATGGCTACACCTTC.

The rearrangement joins TRBV29-1 to TRBJ1-1, with 7 nucleotides matching TRBD1. Germline trimming cut 5 bases from V and 0 bases from J; bases unmatched to any gene: 9. CDR1 and CDR2 (germline): SQVTM, ANQGSEA. The CDR3 loop spans 15 amino acids. The CDR3, as DNA: TGCAGCGTTTTCAGCAGGGGGGCGCTGAACACTGAAGCTTTCTTT. Translated, it gives CSVFSRGALNTEAFF.

This sequence joins TRBV19 and TRBJ1-5; TRBD1 is a possible D gene (6 bases). The germline V gene has CDR1 LNHDA and CDR2 SQIVND (reference sequence). The CDR3 is 17 amino acids. V was pared by 5 bases and J by 2 bases, with 19 bases between. The CDR3 DNA reads TGTGCCAGTAGTCCCAGAGGGGGGGGTTCGGGCAATCAGCCCCAGCATTTT. Residues: CASSPRGGGSGNQPQHF.

This clone occurred once. This chain links TRBV4-1 with TRBJ2-1; 9 bases match TRBD2. Trimming removed 0 bases from V and 9 bases from J; junction bases left unmatched: 6. Per the germline V gene, CDR1 is MGHRA and CDR2 is YSYEKL. This CDR3 has 15 amino acids. The CDR3 sequence is CASSQEEAGGIEQFF. DNA for the CDR3: TGCGCCAGCAGCCAAGAGGAAGCGGGAGGAATTGAGCAGTTCTTC.